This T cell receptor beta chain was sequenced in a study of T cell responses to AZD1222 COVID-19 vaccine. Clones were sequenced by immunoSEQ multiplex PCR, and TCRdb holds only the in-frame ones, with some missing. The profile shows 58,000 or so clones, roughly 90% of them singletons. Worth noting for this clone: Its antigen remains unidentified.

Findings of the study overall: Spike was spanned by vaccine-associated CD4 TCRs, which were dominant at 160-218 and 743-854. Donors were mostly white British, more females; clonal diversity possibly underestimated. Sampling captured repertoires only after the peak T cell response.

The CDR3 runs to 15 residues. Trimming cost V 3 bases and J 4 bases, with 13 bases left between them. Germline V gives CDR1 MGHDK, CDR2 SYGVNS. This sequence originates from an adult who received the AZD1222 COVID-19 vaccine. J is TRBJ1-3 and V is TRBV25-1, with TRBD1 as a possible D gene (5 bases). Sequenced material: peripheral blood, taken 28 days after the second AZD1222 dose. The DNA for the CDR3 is TGTGCCAGCAGTGATGCAGGGAAGGACGGAAACACCATATATTTT. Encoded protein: CASSDAGKDGNTIYF.